This T cell receptor beta chain was retrieved from a study of blood T cell repertoires in COVID-19. Study overall: The study drew acute and convalescent COVID-19 samples from the United States, Italy and Spain. In each case, the material was cDNA or gDNA derived from T cells, B-cell-depleted T cells, or PBMCs.

Authors' processing steps: The assay estimated nucleated cells by amplifying reference gene primers. Clones were sequenced by immunoSEQ multiplex PCR, and TCRdb holds only the in-frame ones, with some missing. That table gives V, J and clone size, and the DNA gave D and trimming. The table has 200,000 or so clones, around three quarters seen once. V was cut by 7 bases and J by 9 bases, with 16 bases left in between. CDR3 length equals 13 residues. This chain joins TRBV12-3 or TRBV12-4 and TRBJ2-1, with a tentative D call TRBD1 (5 bases). The clonotype comes from a man in his sixties with active or convalescent COVID-19. The specimen was peripheral blood. CDR3 bases: TGTGCCAGCAAAAGTAAGGGGTTTGGTGAGCAGTTCTTC. It codes for CASKSKGFGEQFF.